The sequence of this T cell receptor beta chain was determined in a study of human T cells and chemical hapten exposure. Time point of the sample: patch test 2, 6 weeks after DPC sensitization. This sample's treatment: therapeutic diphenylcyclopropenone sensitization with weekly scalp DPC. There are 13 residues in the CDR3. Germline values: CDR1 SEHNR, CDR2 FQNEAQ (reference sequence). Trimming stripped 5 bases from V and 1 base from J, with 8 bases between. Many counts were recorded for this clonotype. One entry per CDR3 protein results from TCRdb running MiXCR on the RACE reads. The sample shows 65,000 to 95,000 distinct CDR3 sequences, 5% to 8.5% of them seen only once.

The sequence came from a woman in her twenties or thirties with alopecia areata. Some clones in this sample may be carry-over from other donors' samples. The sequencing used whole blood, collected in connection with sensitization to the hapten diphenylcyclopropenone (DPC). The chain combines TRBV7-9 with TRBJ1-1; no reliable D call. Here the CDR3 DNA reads TGTGCCAGCAGCCCAGAATCGAACACTGAAGCTTTCTTT. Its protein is CASSPESNTEAFF.